The text below deals with one TCR beta chain. CDR3 size: 15 residues. Per germline, CDR1 ENHRY and CDR2 SYGVKD. Trimming pared 7 bases from V and 0 bases from J, leaving 13 bases between. Treatment defined: randomized to nivolumab then ipilimumab (arm A) or the reverse (arm B). Sequenced by immunoSEQ multiplex PCR; TCRdb stores in-frame clones only, minus some. The repertoire holds about 17,000 clones, with about 67% as singletons. The record originates from a study of sequential checkpoint blockade in melanoma. Sequenced here: CD8+ T cells sorted from blood (inferred from file names), sampled from a patient given nivolumab and ipilimumab in sequence. V is TRBV10-3 and J is TRBJ1-3; no definite D call. This receptor was taken from a human donor with melanoma. For the CDR3, the DNA is TGTGCCATCACCCGGAGCGGGCCCTCTGGAAACACCATATATTTT. Translated, it gives CAITRSGPSGNTIYF.